This record looks at one T cell receptor beta chain sequence and its context. These data come from a study of cytomegalovirus exposure and HLA in healthy donors. Here immunoSEQ multiplex PCR was the method, and the copy in TCRdb shows in-frame clones only, minus some. The repertoire has approximately 230,000 clones, roughly 87% of them found once; the top ten carry 12%. This receptor was taken from a man aged 18 to 30 in good health and CMV-seropositive. Sequencing was done on a sample of PBMCs.

In DNA form, the CDR3 reads TGTGCCAGCAGCTTAGTGGCTAGCGGGAGGGCCGTCACAGATACGCAGTATTTT. Encoded protein: CASSLVASGRAVTDTQYF. This rearrangement joins TRBV7-8 to TRBJ2-3; 12 bases line up with TRBD2. This CDR3 comprises 18 residues. The V and J ends lost 1 base and 2 bases, in that order; junction bases with no gene match: 7. Germline V gives CDR1 SGHVS, CDR2 FQNEAQ. Combining the CDR3 with reference TRBV7-8 and TRBJ2-3 gives the whole variable domain GAGVSQSPRYKVAKRGQDVALRCDPISGHVSLFWYQQALGQGPEFLTYFQNEAQLDKSGLPSDRFFAERPEGSVSTLKIQRTQQEDSAVYLCASSLVASGRAVTDTQYFGPGTRLTVL.